Following are 6 T cell receptor beta chains from one sample sequenced in a study of human T cells and chemical hapten exposure. TCRdb processed the RACE reads anew with MiXCR; each CDR3 protein has one entry. This sample has tens of thousands of distinct CDR3 sequences, with 6% to 9.5% found just once. Time point here: pre-sensitization, week 0. Treatment given: therapeutic diphenylcyclopropenone sensitization with weekly scalp DPC. The specimen comprised whole blood, sampled in connection with sensitization to the hapten diphenylcyclopropenone (DPC). The receptors originated from a woman in her forties or fifties with alopecia areata. Some clones in this sample may be carry-over from other donors' samples.

This clonotype appeared many times. V usage is TRBV12-3 or TRBV12-4 and J usage is TRBJ1-2, with D tentatively TRBD1 (6 bases). V lost 6 bases and J lost 3, with 17 bases in between. There are 15 residues in the CDR3. CDR3 sequence reads: CASSPWGARDYGYTF. The CDR3 DNA is TGTGCCAGCAGCCCCTGGGGGGCGAGAGACTATGGCTACACCTTC.

The sample holds many counts of this clonotype. J is TRBJ1-3 and V is TRBV18; D is unclear. CDR1 is KGHSH, CDR2 LQKENI, per germline. The length of the CDR3 is 16 residues. V was clipped by 2 bases and J by 6 bases, with 17 bases between them. CDR3 nucleotide sequence: TGTGCCAGCTCACCATTTGGGAGCCAACCTACAAACACCATATATTTT. Translation: CASSPFGSQPTNTIYF.

There are many counts of this clonotype. The chain couples TRBV6-6 to TRBJ2-7; D gene uncertain. The CDR3 length is 15 residues. CDR1 MNHNY and CDR2 SVGAGI come from the germline V gene (reference sequence). Trimming stripped 7 bases from V and 2 bases from J, with 18 bases between. The DNA of the CDR3 is TGTGCCAGCAAATACGCAAAGGTCCTTACCTACGAGCAGTACTTC. This codes for CASKYAKVLTYEQYF.

This clonotype was seen a handful of times. The chain couples TRBV29-1 to TRBJ1-1; D uncertain. This CDR3 comprises 14 residues. Trimming removed 0 bases at V and 1 base at J, with 9 bases between. The germline CDR1 and CDR2 sequences are SQVTM and ANQGSEA. As DNA, the CDR3 is TGCAGCGTTGAAGATCGATTGCCGAACACTGAAGCTTTCTTT. This codes for CSVEDRLPNTEAFF.

CDR3 in DNA: TGTGCCAGCAGTCCCCTGGGACAGGGGGACGAGCAGTACTTC. Its protein product is CASSPLGQGDEQYF. The V and J genes are TRBV28 and TRBJ2-7; 11 positions agree with TRBD1. The CDR3 has 14 residues. Germline V gene lookup returns CDR1 MDHEN and CDR2 SYDVKM. Trimming at V came to 5 bases and at J to 5 bases, leaving 5 bases not matched to a gene.

The V gene is TRBV2, the J gene TRBJ2-7, with D possibly matching TRBD2 (5 bases). Deletions cut 10 bases from V and 4 bases from J, with 14 bases between. Per the germline V gene, CDR1 is SNHLY and CDR2 is FYNNEI. The CDR3 has 12 residues. Written as DNA, the CDR3 is TGTGCCACCTCTTGGGAGTTGTACGAGCAGTACTTC. Residues: CATSWELYEQYF. The variable domain in full, completed from reference TRBV2 and TRBJ2-7, reads EPEVTQTPSHQVTQMGQEVILRCVPISNHLYFYWYRQILGQKVEFLVSFYNNEISEKSEIFDDQFSVERPDGSNFTLKIRSTKLEDSAMYFCATSWELYEQYFGPGTRLTVT.